Below are 21 T cell receptor beta chains sequenced from a single sample in a study of blood T cell repertoires in COVID-19. Using immunoSEQ multiplex PCR, the repertoire was profiled, and TCRdb retains in-frame clones only, with some absent. The sample consists of about 250,000 clones, around 85% of them appearing once. Sequenced material: peripheral blood. Every receptor here comes from a man at least 80 years old with acute or convalescent COVID-19.

V gene TRBV6-5 combines with J gene TRBJ1-1, with a possible D match to TRBD1 (5 bases). The germline CDR1 and CDR2 sequences are MNHEY and SVGAGI. Trimming removed 1 base at V and 0 bases at J, with 9 bases between. The CDR3 has 15 residues. CDR3 DNA: TGTGCCAGCAGTTACTATGGCAGGGTGAACACTGAAGCTTTCTTT. Protein product: CASSYYGRVNTEAFF.

This rearrangement joins TRBV5-6 to TRBJ2-1, with D hard to call. V dropped 3 bases and J dropped 2 bases, with 15 bases sitting between them. Germline CDR1 reads SGHDT; CDR2 reads YYEEEE. This CDR3 spans 16 amino acids. The CDR3 region is CASSSDPPRPYNEQFF. CDR3 in DNA: TGTGCCAGCAGCTCCGACCCCCCGAGGCCCTACAATGAGCAGTTCTTC.

This clone was seen only once. The V call is TRBV5-1, the J call TRBJ1-3, with D hard to call. V was shortened by 6 bases and J by 0 bases, with 7 bases between the two germline ends. Germline values: CDR1 SGHRS, CDR2 YFSETQ. The CDR3 is 13 amino acids. CDR3 in amino acids: CASTRDSGNTIYF. DNA of the CDR3: TGCGCCAGCACCCGGGACTCTGGAAACACCATATATTTT. The full variable domain, its missing parts supplied by reference TRBV5-1 and TRBJ1-3, is KAGVTQTPRYLIKTRGQQVTLSCSPISGHRSVSWYQQTPGQGLQFLFEYFSETQRNKGNFPGRFSGRQFSNSRSEMNVSTLELGDSALYLCASTRDSGNTIYFGEGSWLTVV.

Only one count was recorded for this clone. The rearrangement links TRBV5-1 to TRBJ1-1; no definite D call. The CDR3 runs to 14 residues. From germline, CDR1 is SGHRS and CDR2 YFSETQ. V lost 4 bases, J lost 0 bases, and 10 bases lay in between. The CDR3 coding sequence is TGCGCCAGCAGCCTAACCACAGTGAACACTGAAGCTTTCTTT. It codes for CASSLTTVNTEAFF.

The J gene is TRBJ2-3, the V gene TRBV3-1 (or the pseudogene TRBV3-2), with D uncertain. The V and J ends lost 4 bases and 2 bases respectively, with 4 bases between them. Germline values: CDR1 LGHDT, CDR2 YNNKEL (reference sequence). The CDR3 contains 12 residues. In DNA form, the CDR3 reads TGTGCCAGCAGCCCCTACACAGATACGCAGTATTTT. Translated: CASSPYTDTQYF.

The chain combines TRBV28 with TRBJ2-1; 9 bases align to TRBD2. Germline CDR1 is MDHEN and CDR2 is SYDVKM. The junction had 14 bases not matched to a gene; V was cut back by 3 bases and J by 5 bases. CDR3 size: 18 residues. CDR3 in amino acids: CASSFGPGVAGANNEQFF. The CDR3 DNA reads as TGTGCCAGCAGTTTTGGGCCGGGGGTAGCGGGGGCTAACAATGAGCAGTTCTTC. Based on the CDR3 plus reference TRBV28 and TRBJ2-1, the full variable domain is DVKVTQSSRYLVKRTGEKVFLECVQDMDHENMFWYRQDPGLGLRLIYFSYDVKMKEKGDIPEGYSVSREKKERFSLILESASTNQTSMYLCASSFGPGVAGANNEQFFGPGTRLTVL.

V gene TRBV19 combines with J gene TRBJ2-1; 11 positions match TRBD1. The CDR3 extends over 15 amino acids. CDR1 is LNHDA, CDR2 SQIVND, per germline (reference sequence). After removal of 4 bases from V and 8 bases from J, the junction contained 7 bases not matched to a gene. The chain's CDR3 is CASSTTGQGVDEQFF. The CDR3 region has the DNA TGTGCCAGTAGTACGACGGGACAGGGGGTTGATGAGCAGTTCTTC.

This clone was observed a handful of times. V and J are TRBV7-9 and TRBJ1-1; the D gene is possibly TRBD1 (6 bases). The CDR3 is 13 residues long. Per the germline V gene, CDR1 is SEHNR and CDR2 is FQNEAQ (reference sequence). V was cut by 7 bases and J by 2 bases, with 11 bases left in between. This CDR3 is CASTPDSNTEAFF. The CDR3 coding sequence is TGTGCCAGCACACCGGACAGCAACACTGAAGCTTTCTTT.

This clone was counted a few times. The rearrangement uses TRBV2 and TRBJ2-6; D may be TRBD1 (6 bases). The CDR3 consists of 18 residues. The germline CDR1 and CDR2 sequences are SNHLY and FYNNEI. V was cut by 8 bases and J by 0 bases, with 20 bases left in between. The CDR3 region is CASSLRQATYSGANVLTF. In DNA form, the CDR3 reads TGTGCCAGCTCCTTAAGACAGGCAACCTACTCTGGGGCCAACGTCCTGACTTTC. Using reference TRBV2 and TRBJ2-6 for the parts outside the CDR3, the full variable domain is EPEVTQTPSHQVTQMGQEVILRCVPISNHLYFYWYRQILGQKVEFLVSFYNNEISEKSEIFDDQFSVERPDGSNFTLKIRSTKLEDSAMYFCASSLRQATYSGANVLTFGAGSRLTVL.

This clone was observed a single time. V and J are TRBV5-1 and TRBJ2-7, with D possibly matching TRBD2 (6 bases). Germline V gene data show CDR1 as SGHRS and CDR2 as YFSETQ. The CDR3 runs to 14 residues. V lost 0 bases and J lost 3, with 10 bases in between. The CDR3 sequence is CASSLVEGNYEQYF. The DNA of the CDR3 is TGCGCCAGCAGCTTGGTGGAGGGGAACTACGAGCAGTACTTC.

The chain uses TRBV30 and TRBJ1-6; 9 bases line up with TRBD1. The CDR3 sequence is 15 residues long. Looked up from germline, CDR1 is GTSNPN and CDR2 is SVGIG (reference sequence). The V gene end was trimmed by 0 bases and the J gene end by 10 bases; junction bases not matched to a gene: 7. CDR3 nucleotides: TGTGCCTGGAGTGTAATCGGGACAGGGTACTCACCCCTCCACTTT. Translated, it gives CAWSVIGTGYSPLHF.

The genes are TRBV5-1 and TRBJ2-3; the match to TRBD2 covers 8 bases. Germline V gene lookup returns CDR1 SGHRS and CDR2 YFSETQ. V shed 0 bases and J 6 bases; nucleotides not matched to a gene: 3. The CDR3 totals 14 residues. The chain's CDR3 is CASSLGAGEDTQYF. The CDR3 bases are TGCGCCAGCAGCTTGGGAGCGGGGGAGGATACGCAGTATTTT.

The V gene is TRBV10-3, the J gene TRBJ2-2, with a tentative D call TRBD1 (6 bases). This CDR3 is 13 amino acids long. Per germline, CDR1 ENHRY and CDR2 SYGVKD. V dropped 8 bases and J dropped 2 bases, with 9 bases sitting between them. The CDR3 DNA reads as TGTGCCATCGGACAGCTTAACACCGGGGAGCTGTTTTTT. Translating gives CAIGQLNTGELFF.

This sequence joins TRBV27 and TRBJ1-5; no definite D call. The CDR3 runs 15 residues. Deletions cut 2 bases from V and 3 bases from J, with 11 bases between. The V gene's germline CDR1 is MNHEY and CDR2 SMNVEV (reference sequence). Written as DNA, the CDR3 is TGTGCCAGCAGTTTAGGAGGAGGATTCAATCAGCCCCAGCATTTT. Protein product: CASSLGGGFNQPQHF.

This clone was observed a handful of times. V gene TRBV5-1 combines with J gene TRBJ2-5; D is uncertain. This CDR3 region has 16 residues. Per the germline V gene, CDR1 is SGHRS and CDR2 is YFSETQ. V lost 4 bases and J lost 0, with 16 bases in between. The chain's CDR3 is CASSPAVLLNQETQYF. The CDR3 region has the DNA TGCGCCAGCAGCCCCGCGGTCTTGTTGAACCAAGAGACCCAGTACTTC.

This chain connects TRBV6-5 to TRBJ1-3; D unresolved. Germline-derived CDR1 and CDR2 are MNHEY and SVGAGI. The CDR3 length is 13 residues. The V end lost 7 bases, the J end lost 0 bases, and 7 bases lay between the germline ends. The CDR3 loop reads CASNLDSGNTIYF. CDR3 sequence (DNA): TGTGCCAGCAATCTAGACTCTGGAAACACCATATATTTT.

The chain links TRBV5-4 to TRBJ2-1; 7 bases fit TRBD1. Unmatched junction bases numbered 8, after V lost 3 bases and J lost 5 bases. Germline V CDR1 and CDR2: SGHNT, YYREEE (reference sequence). The length of the CDR3 is 15 residues. The chain's CDR3 is CASSSANRGNNEQFF. The CDR3 DNA follows: TGTGCCAGCAGCTCAGCTAACAGGGGCAACAATGAGCAGTTCTTC.

This clone was counted only a few times. The gene calls are TRBV27 and TRBJ2-3; 8 nucleotides align to TRBD2. The CDR3 is made up of 16 amino acids. Germline CDR1 and CDR2: MNHEY and SMNVEV (reference sequence). The V segment lost 6 bases and the J segment 3 bases; nucleotides outside the gene matches: 11. This chain's CDR3 is CASRPGSGSVTDTQYF. CDR3 nucleotides: TGTGCCAGCAGGCCTGGAAGCGGGAGCGTTACAGATACGCAGTATTTT.

The chain has TRBV3-1 (or the pseudogene TRBV3-2) and TRBJ2-7; D possibly corresponds to TRBD1 (6 bases). The germline V and J ends were trimmed by 2 bases and 2 bases, with 19 bases remaining between them. Germline V gene data show CDR1 as LGHDT and CDR2 as YNNKEL (reference sequence). There are 17 residues in the CDR3. The CDR3 sequence is CASSQPGRGARTYEQYF. The CDR3 DNA reads as TGTGCCAGCAGCCAACCGGGCAGGGGCGCGCGAACCTACGAGCAGTACTTC.

This chain links TRBV6-5 with TRBJ1-2; 8 bases fit TRBD1. J lost 8 bases, V lost 0 bases, and 8 bases had no gene match. Looked up from germline, CDR1 is MNHEY and CDR2 is SVGAGI. The CDR3 loop spans 15 amino acids. This CDR3 is CASSYSEGTGTGYTF. CDR3 in DNA: TGTGCCAGCAGTTACTCGGAGGGGACAGGAACGGGCTACACCTTC.

This sequence joins TRBV9 and TRBJ1-5, with TRBD1 matching 9 bases. CDR1 and CDR2 from the germline V gene are SGDLS and YYNGEE. The CDR3 covers 16 residues. V lost 3 bases, J lost 8 bases, and 12 bases stayed unmatched. The CDR3 loop reads CASSGLDRGWFKPQHF. The CDR3 DNA reads TGTGCCAGCAGCGGACTAGACAGGGGGTGGTTCAAGCCCCAGCATTTT.